The rows below give T cell receptor beta chains drawn from one sample of a study of T-cell reconstitution after alpha-beta-depleted transplantation in children. Each CDR3 protein is one row after TCRdb ran MiXCR on the PCR reads. The repertoire holds about 610,000 distinct CDR3 sequences, with about 10% as singletons. The material sequenced was PBMCs from the stem cell graft donor, taken from the stem cell graft. All receptors come from a human donor who donated a stem cell graft to a child with acute myeloid leukemia. Each CDR3 is given with its conserved first and last residue. The D gene is left open where the match is weak. Only some rows state a clone size, as once, few, many or a class for expanded clones.

D gene	CDR3 length	J gene	V gene	clone size	CDR3 protein	CDR3 DNA
TRBD2	14	TRBJ2-7	TRBV29-1	many	CSVRRLAGIYEQYF	TGCAGCGTTCGTAGACTAGCGGGCATCTACGAGCAGTACTTC
TRBD1	15	TRBJ1-5	TRBV18	-	CASSPEGRGGQPQHF	TGTGCCAGCTCACCAGAAGGCAGGGGGGGTCAGCCCCAGCATTTT
-	15	TRBJ1-6	TRBV12-3/TRBV12-4	few	CASSLAAGKNSPLHF	TGTGCCAGCAGTTTGGCGGCAGGGAAAAATTCACCCCTCCACTTT
TRBD1	15	TRBJ2-1	TRBV12-3/TRBV12-4	many	CASSLDRGAYNEQFF	TGTGCCAGCAGTTTGGACAGGGGGGCATACAATGAGCAGTTCTTC
-	14	TRBJ1-1	TRBV30	-	CAWRRRGRGTEAFF	TGTGCCTGGAGGAGGCGGGGGCGAGGGACTGAAGCTTTCTTT
-	13	TRBJ1-3	TRBV20-1	few	CSAKRTAGNTIYF	TGCAGTGCGAAAAGGACAGCTGGAAACACCATATATTTT
-	12	TRBJ2-1	TRBV15	-	CATSRGFNEQFF	TGTGCCACCAGCAGAGGTTTCAATGAGCAGTTCTTC
-	15	TRBJ2-6	TRBV4-3	many	CASSPDGSGANVLTF	TGCGCCAGCAGCCCTGATGGGTCTGGGGCCAACGTCCTGACTTTC
-	16	TRBJ1-4	TRBV30	-	CAWSVPSTATNEKLFF	TGTGCCTGGAGTGTACCCTCCACTGCAACTAATGAAAAACTGTTTTTT
-	16	TRBJ2-7	TRBV6-5	few	CASSYSGTSLPYEQYF	TGTGCCAGCAGTTACTCAGGCACCTCGTTGCCCTACGAGCAGTACTTC
TRBD2	16	TRBJ2-3	TRBV7-3	few	CASSLWTSGSTDTQYF	TGTGCCAGCAGCTTATGGACTAGCGGAAGCACAGATACGCAGTATTTT
-	13	TRBJ2-3	TRBV7-2	many	CASTLYGTDTQYF	TGTGCCAGCACCTTATACGGCACAGATACGCAGTATTTT
-	15	TRBJ2-6	TRBV27	-	CASRESVAGANVLTF	TGTGCCAGCAGAGAATCTGTAGCTGGGGCCAACGTCCTGACTTTC
-	13	TRBJ2-7	TRBV25-1	-	CASTSGQTYEQYF	TGTGCCAGCACCTCAGGACAGACATACGAGCAGTACTTC
-	13	TRBJ2-5	TRBV12-3/TRBV12-4	few	CASRGTTVETQYF	TGTGCCAGCAGGGGTACTACGGTGGAGACCCAGTACTTC
-	15	TRBJ2-2	TRBV20-1	few	CSARGVSTNTGELFF	TGCAGTGCTAGAGGGGTCAGCACGAACACCGGGGAGCTGTTTTTT
TRBD1	12	TRBJ2-7	TRBV2	many	CASGRDRLEQYF	TGTGCCAGCGGACGGGACAGACTCGAGCAGTACTTC
-	14	TRBJ2-2	TRBV7-2	many	CASSLAYNTGELFF	TGTGCCAGCAGCTTAGCGTATAACACCGGGGAGCTGTTTTTT
-	15	TRBJ2-7	TRBV28	many	CASSRRGAEIYEQYF	TGTGCCAGCAGTCGCCGAGGGGCCGAGATCTACGAGCAGTACTTC
-	15	TRBJ1-5	TRBV20-1	-	CSAKEIGYSNQPQHF	TGCAGTGCGAAAGAGATTGGGTATAGCAATCAGCCCCAGCATTTT
-	17	TRBJ2-1	TRBV7-3	-	CASSLNRGTASYNEQFF	TGTGCCAGCAGCTTAAATCGTGGGACTGCTTCCTACAATGAGCAGTTCTTC
TRBD2	14	TRBJ2-7	TRBV5-1	few	CASSLTSGSSEQYF	TGCGCCAGCAGCTTGACCAGCGGGAGTTCCGAGCAGTACTTC
TRBD1	15	TRBJ1-5	TRBV6-2/TRBV6-3	-	CASSDRDRGLQPQHF	TGTGCCAGCAGTGACCGGGACAGGGGGCTTCAGCCCCAGCATTTT
TRBD2	17	TRBJ2-1	TRBV18	-	CASSREEAGGSYNEQFF	TGTGCCAGCTCACGAGAGGAAGCGGGAGGGTCCTACAATGAGCAGTTCTTC
-	17	TRBJ2-3	TRBV27	-	CASSPTDSPIGTDTQYF	TGTGCCAGCAGTCCCACGGACTCACCTATCGGCACAGATACGCAGTATTTT